The 9 T cell receptor beta chains given below trace back to one sample, sequenced in a study of blood T cell repertoires in COVID-19. Clones were sequenced by immunoSEQ multiplex PCR, and TCRdb holds only the in-frame ones, with some missing. Among 120,000 or so clones listed, around 82% were seen once. The sequenced sample consisted of peripheral blood. These receptors all stem from a man aged 80 or over with active or convalescent COVID-19.

This chain joins TRBV9 and TRBJ1-2, with a weak D call TRBD1 (5 bases). Germline V gives CDR1 SGDLS, CDR2 YYNGEE. The length of the CDR3 is 14 residues. With 2 bases removed from V and 4 bases from J, the gap between germline ends came to 12 bases. CDR3: CASSVEEGFYGYTF. Written as DNA, the CDR3 is TGTGCCAGCAGCGTTGAGGAGGGGTTCTATGGCTACACCTTC. Filled out from reference TRBV9 and TRBJ1-2, the complete variable domain reads DSGVTQTPKHLITATGQRVTLRCSPRSGDLSVYWYQQSLDQGLQFLIQYYNGEERAKGNILERFSAQQFPDLHSELNLSSLELGDSALYFCASSVEEGFYGYTFGSGTRLTVV.

The chain carries TRBV7-3 and TRBJ2-3, with TRBD1 matching 8 bases. The junction had 8 bases not matched to a gene; V was cut back by 2 bases and J by 1 base. The CDR3 loop spans 17 amino acids. Germline CDR1 is SGHTA and CDR2 is FQGTGA. In nucleotides, the CDR3 is TGTGCCAGCAGCTTAGGGGCCGGGACAGGAGGCACAGATACGCAGTATTTT. Protein: CASSLGAGTGGTDTQYF.

The rearrangement joins TRBV11-2 to TRBJ2-5; 10 nucleotides line up with TRBD1. CDR1 and CDR2 from the germline V gene are SGHAT and FQNNGV. This CDR3 has 14 amino acids. Losses at the gene ends were 4 bases for V and 5 bases for J; bases not matched to a gene: 4. The CDR3 sequence: CASSWKTGGETQYF. CDR3 in DNA: TGTGCCAGCAGCTGGAAGACAGGGGGCGAGACCCAGTACTTC.

The chain combines TRBV28 with TRBJ2-7; 7 bases align to TRBD1. Germline assignment: CDR1 MDHEN and CDR2 SYDVKM. J lost 6 bases, V lost 2 bases, and 7 bases had no gene match. CDR3 length equals 14 residues. CDR3 nucleotides: TGTGCCAGCAGTTTAAGAGGGGGCGGCTTCGAGCAGTACTTC. Translating gives CASSLRGGGFEQYF.

The J gene is TRBJ2-1, the V gene TRBV2; D might be TRBD2 (5 bases). Per the germline V gene, CDR1 is SNHLY and CDR2 is FYNNEI. This CDR3 has 18 residues. V gave up 6 bases and J gave up 1 base, with 22 bases separating them. The CDR3 sequence is CASREEAGKRISYNEQFF. The CDR3 DNA reads as TGTGCCAGCAGGGAGGAGGCCGGGAAGCGGATATCCTACAATGAGCAGTTCTTC.

The chain employs TRBV5-4 and TRBJ2-5; D remains ambiguous. There are 13 residues in the CDR3. The germline V gene has CDR1 SGHNT and CDR2 YYREEE (reference sequence). The V gene lost 1 base and the J gene lost 3 bases, with 7 bases spanning the gap. The CDR3 DNA follows: TGTGCCAGCAGCTTGCCGTTAGAAGAGACCCAGTACTTC. It specifies CASSLPLEETQYF. The full variable domain, in which reference TRBV5-4 and TRBJ2-5 provide the parts outside the CDR3, is ETGVTQSPTHLIKTRGQQVTLRCSSQSGHNTVSWYQQALGQGPQFIFQYYREEENGRGNFPPRFSGLQFPNYSSELNVNALELDDSALYLCASSLPLEETQYFGPGTRLLVL.

This rearrangement joins TRBV2 to TRBJ1-1; D is unclear. The germline CDR1 and CDR2 sequences are SNHLY and FYNNEI. CDR3 length: 11 amino acids. Trimming pared 8 bases from V and 11 bases from J, leaving 15 bases between. CDR3 in DNA: TGTGCCAGCCATCGGGGAAATGGGGCTTTCTTT. As protein: CASHRGNGAFF.

This chain uses TRBV6-5 with TRBJ1-2, with a possible D match to TRBD1 (6 bases). The germline V gene has CDR1 MNHEY and CDR2 SVGAGI. Deletions cut 3 bases from V and 6 bases from J, with 8 bases between. The CDR3 covers 12 residues. The CDR3 nucleotides read TGTGCCAGCAGTTATAGGGGGAATGGCTACACCTTC. Its translation is CASSYRGNGYTF.

V gene TRBV6-2 or TRBV6-3 combines with J gene TRBJ2-1; TRBD1 matches 8 bases. The J segment lost 4 bases and the V segment lost 1 base, leaving 3 bases of the junction unmatched. Germline CDR1 and CDR2: MNHEY and SVGEGT. The CDR3 totals 15 residues. CDR3 residues: CASSYLQGAYNEQFF. The DNA of the CDR3 is TGTGCCAGCAGTTACTTGCAGGGGGCGTACAATGAGCAGTTCTTC.